This TCR beta chain was sequenced during a study of cytomegalovirus exposure and HLA in healthy donors. The V gene lost 3 bases and the J gene lost 6 bases, with 11 bases spanning the gap. The germline gives CDR1 SGHVS, CDR2 FQNEAQ. The CDR3 covers 13 residues. The PCR contained 60 Vbeta and 13 Jbeta primers. TCRdb's table, derived via immunoSEQ multiplex PCR, lists solely in-frame clones and lacks some. The sample shows some 170,000 clones, roughly 77% of them seen only once. The sample comprised PBMCs. This chain uses TRBV7-8 with TRBJ1-2, with D perhaps TRBD1 (6 bases). The source of this sequence is a woman under 30 in good health and CMV-seronegative. This CDR3 reads CASSLRGGNGYTF. The CDR3, as DNA: TGTGCCAGCAGCTTGAGGGGGGGGAATGGCTACACCTTC.